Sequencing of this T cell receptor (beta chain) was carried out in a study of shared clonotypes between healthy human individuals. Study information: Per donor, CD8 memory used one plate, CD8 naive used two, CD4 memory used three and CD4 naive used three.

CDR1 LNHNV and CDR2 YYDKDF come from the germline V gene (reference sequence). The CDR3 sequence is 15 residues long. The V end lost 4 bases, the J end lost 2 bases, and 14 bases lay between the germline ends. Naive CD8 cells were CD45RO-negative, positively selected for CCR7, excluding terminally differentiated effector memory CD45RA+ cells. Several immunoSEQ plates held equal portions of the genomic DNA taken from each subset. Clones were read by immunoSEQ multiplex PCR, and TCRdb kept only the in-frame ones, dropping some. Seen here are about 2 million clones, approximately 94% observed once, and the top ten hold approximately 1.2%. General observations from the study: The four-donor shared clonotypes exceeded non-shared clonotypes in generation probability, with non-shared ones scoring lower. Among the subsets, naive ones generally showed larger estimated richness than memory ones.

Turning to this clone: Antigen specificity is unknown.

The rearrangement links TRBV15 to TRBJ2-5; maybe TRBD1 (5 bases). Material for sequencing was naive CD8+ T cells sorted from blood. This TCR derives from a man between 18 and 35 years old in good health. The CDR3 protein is CATSITDSVQETQYF. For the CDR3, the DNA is TGTGCCACCAGCATAACCGACAGCGTTCAAGAGACCCAGTACTTC.